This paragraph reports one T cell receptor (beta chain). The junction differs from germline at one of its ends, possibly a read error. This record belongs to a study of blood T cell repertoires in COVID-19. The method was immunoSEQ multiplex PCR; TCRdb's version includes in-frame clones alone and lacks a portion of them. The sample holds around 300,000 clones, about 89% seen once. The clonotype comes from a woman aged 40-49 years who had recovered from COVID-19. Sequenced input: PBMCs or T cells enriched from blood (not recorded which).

CDR3 nucleotide sequence: TGTGCCACCAGCCCAGGGTTGAACACTGAAGCTTTCTTT. It specifies CATSPGLNTEAFF. The genes are TRBV3-1 (or the pseudogene TRBV3-2) and TRBJ1-1; weak D call: TRBD1 (5 bases). Germline loops: CDR1 LGHDT, CDR2 YNNKEL (reference sequence). CDR3 length equals 13 residues.